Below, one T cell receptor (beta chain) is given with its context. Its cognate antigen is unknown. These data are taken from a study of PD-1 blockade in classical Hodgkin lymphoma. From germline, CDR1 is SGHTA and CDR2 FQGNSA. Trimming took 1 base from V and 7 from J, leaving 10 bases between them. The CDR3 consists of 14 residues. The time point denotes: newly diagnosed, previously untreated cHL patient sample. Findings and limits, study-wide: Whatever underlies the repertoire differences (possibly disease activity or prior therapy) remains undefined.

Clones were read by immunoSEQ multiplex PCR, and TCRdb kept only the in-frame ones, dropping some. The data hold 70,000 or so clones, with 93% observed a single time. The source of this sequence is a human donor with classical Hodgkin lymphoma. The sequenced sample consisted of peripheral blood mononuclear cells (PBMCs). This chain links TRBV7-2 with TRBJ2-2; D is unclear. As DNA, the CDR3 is TGTGCCAGCAGCTTAGTCGGAAGGAGCGGGGAGCTGTTTTTT. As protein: CASSLVGRSGELFF.